Following are 3 T cell receptor beta chains from one sample sequenced in a study of OX40 agonist ivuxolimab in advanced cancers. Repertoires were generated with immunoSEQ multiplex PCR, while TCRdb's copy carries only in-frame clones and drops some. The data contain approximately 20,000 clones, over 75% of them singletons. Sequenced material: CD4+ or CD8+ T cells sorted from blood, taken in a trial of the OX40 agonist ivuxolimab. The receptors were gathered from an adult with an advanced solid tumor such as melanoma, head and neck, liver or kidney cancer.

The gene calls are TRBV27 and TRBJ2-7; 9 bases match TRBD1. The V gene's germline CDR1 is MNHEY and CDR2 SMNVEV (reference sequence). The CDR3 consists of 15 residues. Unmatched junction bases numbered 10, after V lost 3 bases and J lost 7 bases. CDR3 amino acids: CASSLDRGLSREQYF. CDR3 DNA: TGTGCCAGCAGTTTGGACAGGGGCCTCTCTCGGGAGCAGTACTTC.

The count of this clone is one. This sequence joins TRBV10-3 and TRBJ2-7; 10 nucleotides match TRBD1. Germline loops: CDR1 ENHRY, CDR2 SYGVKD. V shed 10 bases and J 7 bases; nucleotides not matched to a gene: 10. The CDR3 has 13 amino acids. The CDR3 sequence: CATHWDRGREQYF. The CDR3 bases are TGTGCCACTCATTGGGACAGGGGAAGAGAGCAGTACTTC.

The rearrangement links TRBV19 to TRBJ1-1; D may be TRBD1 (6 bases). Trimming shortened V by 1 base and J by 5 bases, and 11 bases separated the two germline ends. The CDR3 has 14 amino acids. CDR1 is LNHDA and CDR2 is SQIVND in the germline V gene (reference sequence). The CDR3 nucleotides are TGTGCCAGTAGTATAGGACAGGTATGGACTGAAGCTTTCTTT. This encodes CASSIGQVWTEAFF.